Listed below are T cell receptor beta chains from one sample, sequenced in a study of OX40 agonist ivuxolimab in advanced cancers. Method: immunoSEQ multiplex PCR; TCRdb's copy keeps in-frame clones and lacks some. The table lists under 50,000 clones, roughly 86% of them singletons. The sequencing used CD4+ or CD8+ T cells sorted from blood, collected in a trial of the OX40 agonist ivuxolimab. The source of these receptors is an adult with an advanced solid tumor such as melanoma, head and neck, liver or kidney cancer. Each CDR3 is given with its conserved first and last residue. The order of the fields is D gene, V gene, J gene, clone size, CDR3 DNA, CDR3 protein. The D gene is left open where the match is weak. Size is omitted from some rows. Given values are once, few, many or a class for expanded clones.

D: NA
V: TRBV19
J: TRBJ2-1
size: NA
DNA: TGTGCCAGTAGTATTCCTAACTACAATGAGCAGTTCTTC
CDR3: CASSIPNYNEQFF

D: NA
V: TRBV6-5
J: TRBJ1-1
size: NA
DNA: TGTGCCAGCAGTTACTCGGCCGGTGAAGCTTTCTTT
CDR3: CASSYSAGEAFF

D: NA
V: TRBV19
J: TRBJ2-1
size: NA
DNA: TGTGCCAGTAGTGAGGGACTGATCAATGAGCAGTTCTTC
CDR3: CASSEGLINEQFF

D: NA
V: TRBV27
J: TRBJ2-1
size: NA
DNA: TGTGCCAGCAGTCCTCGCCCCCCCAGCTCCTACAATGAGCAGTTCTTC
CDR3: CASSPRPPSSYNEQFF

D: NA
V: TRBV7-9
J: TRBJ2-7
size: NA
DNA: TGTGCCAGCAGCCAGGGACAAACCCACGAGCAGTACTTC
CDR3: CASSQGQTHEQYF

D: NA
V: TRBV30
J: TRBJ2-2
size: NA
DNA: TGTGCCTCAGGGTTGCCGAACACCGGGGAGCTGTTTTTT
CDR3: CASGLPNTGELFF

D: NA
V: TRBV27
J: TRBJ2-7
size: few
DNA: TGTGCCAGCAGGAGCGACAGCTACGAGCAGTACTTC
CDR3: CASRSDSYEQYF

D: NA
V: TRBV28
J: TRBJ1-2
size: NA
DNA: TGTGCCAGCAGTTTATTAGGCAGGGGCGATGGCTACACCTTC
CDR3: CASSLLGRGDGYTF

D: TRBD1
V: TRBV27
J: TRBJ2-7
size: NA
DNA: TGTGCCAGCAGTTCCCGGCAGGGGGACTACGAGCAGTACTTC
CDR3: CASSSRQGDYEQYF

D: TRBD1
V: TRBV18
J: TRBJ2-1
size: NA
DNA: TGTGCCAGCTCACCCCGGGGGACAGGGGCCTCCAATGAGCAGTTCTTC
CDR3: CASSPRGTGASNEQFF

D: NA
V: TRBV4-1
J: TRBJ2-1
size: NA
DNA: TGCGCCAGCAGCCAATTTGGGGACAATGAGCAGTTCTTC
CDR3: CASSQFGDNEQFF

D: NA
V: TRBV5-6
J: TRBJ1-1
size: NA
DNA: TGTGCCAGCAGCTTGCCTGGGGGCATTGAAGCTTTCTTT
CDR3: CASSLPGGIEAFF

D: TRBD2
V: TRBV5-1
J: TRBJ2-1
size: NA
DNA: TGCGCCAGCAGCTTGCTACTAGCGGGGGCTTACAATGAGCAGTTCTTC
CDR3: CASSLLLAGAYNEQFF

D: TRBD2
V: TRBV27
J: TRBJ2-3
size: NA
DNA: TGTGCCAGCAGTACGACTGGACTAGCGTTAGATACGCAGTATTTT
CDR3: CASSTTGLALDTQYF

D: NA
V: TRBV28
J: TRBJ2-1
size: once
DNA: TGTGCCAGCAGCCCCAGCGTGGTGCAGTTCTTC
CDR3: CASSPSVVQFF

D: NA
V: TRBV6-1
J: TRBJ2-5
size: once
DNA: TGTGCCAGCAGTGGCAGGGTTGAGACCCAGTACTTC
CDR3: CASSGRVETQYF

D: NA
V: TRBV19
J: TRBJ1-1
size: NA
DNA: TGTGCCAGTACGGGGGCTCCTCAAATGAACACTGAAGCTTTCTTT
CDR3: CASTGAPQMNTEAFF

D: NA
V: TRBV28
J: TRBJ1-4
size: NA
DNA: TGTGCCAGCAGTTTAGTCAGGGGCACAACTAATGAAAAACTGTTTTTT
CDR3: CASSLVRGTTNEKLFF

D: NA
V: TRBV6-1
J: TRBJ2-3
size: few
DNA: TGTGCCAGCAGTGAAGGTTTAGTGCCCCTAGCAACCACAGATACGCAGTATTTT
CDR3: CASSEGLVPLATTDTQYF

D: TRBD2
V: TRBV11-2
J: TRBJ2-2
size: NA
DNA: TGTGCCAGCAGCTTATTTAGCGGGGGTCCCGGGGAGCTGTTTTTT
CDR3: CASSLFSGGPGELFF

D: NA
V: TRBV27
J: TRBJ1-4
size: NA
DNA: TGTGCCAGCCGCCCGGGCATCAGAAATGAAAAACTGTTTTTT
CDR3: CASRPGIRNEKLFF

D: NA
V: TRBV5-1
J: TRBJ2-2
size: NA
DNA: TGCGCCAGCAGCTTGGCCATTATGAATCAGCGAGCCGGGGAGCTGTTTTTT
CDR3: CASSLAIMNQRAGELFF

D: NA
V: TRBV9
J: TRBJ2-3
size: once
DNA: TGTGCCAGCAGCCAATCCCTGCCGGGTACGCAGTATTTT
CDR3: CASSQSLPGTQYF

D: NA
V: TRBV5-8
J: TRBJ2-7
size: once
DNA: TGTGCCAGCAGCTTACTGACCTACGAGCAGTACTTC
CDR3: CASSLLTYEQYF

D: TRBD2
V: TRBV7-9
J: TRBJ2-3
size: NA
DNA: TGTGCCAGCAGCAGAGCTAGCGGGGGCACCACAGATACGCAGTATTTT
CDR3: CASSRASGGTTDTQYF

D: NA
V: TRBV6-6
J: TRBJ2-2
size: NA
DNA: TGTGCCAGCAGTGGCGACCCGGCCACCGGGGAGCTGTTTTTT
CDR3: CASSGDPATGELFF

D: NA
V: TRBV11-2
J: TRBJ1-1
size: NA
DNA: TGTGCCAGCAGCCAATGGGACAACACTGAAGCTTTCTTT
CDR3: CASSQWDNTEAFF

D: NA
V: TRBV6-6
J: TRBJ2-5
size: NA
DNA: TGTGCCAGCAGTTACTCGATCCAAGAGACCCAGTACTTC
CDR3: CASSYSIQETQYF

D: TRBD1
V: TRBV5-6
J: TRBJ2-6
size: NA
DNA: TGTGCCAGCAGCTACACAGGGGGTGGTGAAGGGGCCAACGTCCTGACTTTC
CDR3: CASSYTGGGEGANVLTF

D: TRBD1
V: TRBV13
J: TRBJ1-1
size: NA
DNA: TGTGCCAGCAGTTCACAGGGGGCTCAAACTGAAGCTTTCTTT
CDR3: CASSSQGAQTEAFF

D: NA
V: TRBV6-5
J: TRBJ1-1
size: once
DNA: TGTGCCAGCAGTTACAATCCGGACCCTGAAGCTTTCTTT
CDR3: CASSYNPDPEAFF

D: TRBD1
V: TRBV4-1
J: TRBJ1-2
size: NA
DNA: TGCGCCAGCAGCCAACTAAACCCGCGGGACAGGGACTCATACCGATATGGCTACACCTTC
CDR3: CASSQLNPRDRDSYRYGYTF

D: TRBD1
V: TRBV19
J: TRBJ1-3
size: NA
DNA: TGTGCCAGTAGTAACCGACAGGGAATCTCTGGAAACACCATATATTTT
CDR3: CASSNRQGISGNTIYF

D: NA
V: TRBV28
J: TRBJ2-5
size: NA
DNA: TGTGCCAGCAGTTACGGGGAGCTACGAGAGCAGTACTTC
CDR3: CASSYGELREQYF